The rows below give T cell receptor beta chains drawn from one sample of a study of T cells expressing NK-cell markers. TCRdb reprocessed the 5' RACE reads; each CDR3 protein has one entry and no DNA is given. In total, the table holds about 160,000 distinct CDR3 sequences. The sequencing sample was made of blood T cells: a sorted CD56 or NKG2C T cell subset, CD4+ or CD8+ T cells, or bulk PBMC T cells (not recorded which). These TCRs come from a man between 18 and 69 years old in good health. The CDR3 runs from the conserved cysteine through the conserved F or W. Each record gives: V gene, J gene, CDR3 protein.

TRBV7-8,TRBJ2-7,CASSFIKQGSYEQYF
TRBV24-1,TRBJ2-1,CATSDFEEYNEQFF
TRBV7-3,TRBJ2-1,CASSLSQGANEQFF
TRBV28,TRBJ1-2,CASRQGSYGYTF
TRBV12-3/TRBV12-4,TRBJ2-7,CASTGGWTYEQYF
TRBV7-9,TRBJ1-3,CASSLQTGSGNTIYF
TRBV5-1,TRBJ2-3,CASSLDRLRVTDTQYF
TRBV20-1,TRBJ1-2,CSAREDLTNYGYTF
TRBV9,TRBJ2-3,CASSLAQGSSDTQYF
TRBV3-1,TRBJ1-1,CASSQDVSRPEAFF
TRBV5-1,TRBJ1-2,CASSLGQNDGYTF
TRBV12-3/TRBV12-4,TRBJ2-2,CASSHTTATGELFF
TRBV13,TRBJ2-1,CASSFRGTGVYNEQFF
TRBV6-1,TRBJ2-1,CASETGGTYNEQFF
TRBV28,TRBJ2-2,CASSSDRGLDIGELFF
TRBV30,TRBJ2-3,CAWGTGGADTQYF
TRBV2,TRBJ2-2,CASSKAHTGELFF
TRBV7-9,TRBJ2-3,CASSLVLEADTQYF
TRBV3-1,TRBJ1-2,CASSQDGTEGLDGYTF
TRBV20-1,TRBJ2-5,CSARDQAGEETQYF
TRBV5-1,TRBJ2-1,CASSFESSAYNEQFF
TRBV7-2,TRBJ2-1,CASSFLETSGGYNEQFF
TRBV2,TRBJ2-1,CASSVSGTGGNEQFF
TRBV27,TRBJ2-3,CASSSLTGARDTDTQYF
TRBV7-7,TRBJ2-1,CASSLFAGSNEQFF
TRBV6-4,TRBJ2-1,CASSSEGDSVTEQFF
TRBV9,TRBJ1-1,CASSASSATEAFF
TRBV10-3,TRBJ2-2,CAISGGASNTGELFF
TRBV29-1,TRBJ2-7,CSVEVTFPSYEQYF
TRBV12-3/TRBV12-4,TRBJ1-1,CASSLFLLAMQNTEAFF
TRBV5-1,TRBJ2-1,CASSFSADSYNEQFF
TRBV5-5,TRBJ2-7,CASSLGDNAQYF
TRBV29-1,TRBJ2-1,CSVVGLAAYNEQFF
TRBV20-1,TRBJ2-7,CSARGIGRDEQYF
TRBV27,TRBJ2-3,CASSNLDLYTDTQYF
TRBV4-1,TRBJ2-2,CASSQDARELFF
TRBV7-3,TRBJ1-1,CASSLLATPNTEAFF
TRBV6-5,TRBJ1-5,CASSYRSSNQPQHF